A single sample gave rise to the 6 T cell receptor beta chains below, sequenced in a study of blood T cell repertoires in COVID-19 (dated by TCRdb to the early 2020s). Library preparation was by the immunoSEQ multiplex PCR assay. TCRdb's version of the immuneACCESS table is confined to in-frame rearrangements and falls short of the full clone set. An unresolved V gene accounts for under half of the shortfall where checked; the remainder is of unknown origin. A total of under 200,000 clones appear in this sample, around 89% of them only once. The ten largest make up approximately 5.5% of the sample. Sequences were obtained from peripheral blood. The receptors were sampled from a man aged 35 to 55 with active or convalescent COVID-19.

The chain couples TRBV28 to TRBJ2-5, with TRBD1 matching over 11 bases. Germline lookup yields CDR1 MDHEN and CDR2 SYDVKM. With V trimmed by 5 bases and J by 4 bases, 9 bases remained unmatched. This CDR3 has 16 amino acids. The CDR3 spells CASSITSGTGGETQYF. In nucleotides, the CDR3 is TGTGCCAGCAGTATAACCTCCGGGACAGGGGGAGAGACCCAGTACTTC.

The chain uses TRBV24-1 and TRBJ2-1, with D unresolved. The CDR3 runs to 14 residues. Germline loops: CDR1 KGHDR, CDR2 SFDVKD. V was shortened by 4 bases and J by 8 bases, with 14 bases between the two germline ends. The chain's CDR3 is CATSDPSTRDEQFF. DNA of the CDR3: TGTGCCACCAGTGACCCAAGTACGCGTGATGAGCAGTTCTTC.

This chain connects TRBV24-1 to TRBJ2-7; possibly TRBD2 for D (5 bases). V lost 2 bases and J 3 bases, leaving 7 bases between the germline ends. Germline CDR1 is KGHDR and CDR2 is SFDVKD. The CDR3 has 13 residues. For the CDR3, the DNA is TGTGCCACCAGTGATTCGGGATTCTACGAGCAGTACTTC. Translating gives CATSDSGFYEQYF.

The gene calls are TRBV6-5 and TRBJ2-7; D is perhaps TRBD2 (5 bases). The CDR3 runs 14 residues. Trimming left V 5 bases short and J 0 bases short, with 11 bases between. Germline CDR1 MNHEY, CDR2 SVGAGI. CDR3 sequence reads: CASSRSERSYEQYF. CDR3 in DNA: TGTGCCAGCAGTCGTAGCGAACGCTCCTACGAGCAGTACTTC.

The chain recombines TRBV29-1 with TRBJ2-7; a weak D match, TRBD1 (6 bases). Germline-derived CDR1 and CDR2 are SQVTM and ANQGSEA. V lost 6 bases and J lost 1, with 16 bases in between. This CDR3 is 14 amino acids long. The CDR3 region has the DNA TGCAGCGTGGTCACAGGACAGCCTTCCTACGAGCAGTACTTC. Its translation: CSVVTGQPSYEQYF.

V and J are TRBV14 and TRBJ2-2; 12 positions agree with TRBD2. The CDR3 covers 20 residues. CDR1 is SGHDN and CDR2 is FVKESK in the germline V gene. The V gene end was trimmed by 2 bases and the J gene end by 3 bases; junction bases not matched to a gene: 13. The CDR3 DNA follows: TGTGCCAGCAGCCAACGCGGACTAGCGGGAAAGCGAAAAGACACCGGGGAGCTGTTTTTT. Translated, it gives CASSQRGLAGKRKDTGELFF. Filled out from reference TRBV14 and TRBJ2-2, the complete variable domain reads EAGVTQFPSHSVIEKGQTVTLRCDPISGHDNLYWYRRVMGKEIKFLLHFVKESKQDESGMPNNRFLAERTGGTYSTLKVQPAELEDSGVYFCASSQRGLAGKRKDTGELFFGEGSRLTVL.